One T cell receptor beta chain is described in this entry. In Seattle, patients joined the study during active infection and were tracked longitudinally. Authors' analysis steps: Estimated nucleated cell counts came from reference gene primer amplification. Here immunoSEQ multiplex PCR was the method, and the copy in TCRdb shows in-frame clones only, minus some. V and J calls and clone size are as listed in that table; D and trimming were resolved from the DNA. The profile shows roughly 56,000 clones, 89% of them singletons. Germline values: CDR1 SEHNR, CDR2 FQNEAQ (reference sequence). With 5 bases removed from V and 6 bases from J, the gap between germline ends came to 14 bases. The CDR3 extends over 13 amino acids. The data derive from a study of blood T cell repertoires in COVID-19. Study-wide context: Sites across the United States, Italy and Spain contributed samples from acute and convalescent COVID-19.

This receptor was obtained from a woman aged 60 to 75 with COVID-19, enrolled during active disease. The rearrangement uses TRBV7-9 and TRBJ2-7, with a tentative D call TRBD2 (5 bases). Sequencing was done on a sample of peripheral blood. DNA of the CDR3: TGTGCCAGCAGCGGGAGTGTGAGCACCGAGCAGTACTTC. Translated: CASSGSVSTEQYF.